One and the same sample provided the 17 T cell receptor beta chains below, sequenced in a study of T cell responses to AZD1222 COVID-19 vaccine. Generated by immunoSEQ multiplex PCR, the TCRdb table keeps only in-frame clones and is missing some. The table includes over 150,000 clones, roughly 87% detected once. The input for sequencing was peripheral blood, taken on day 0 of AZD1222 vaccination. These receptors originate from an adult in good health.

This rearrangement joins TRBV2 to TRBJ1-2, with D unclear. The V end was cut by 7 bases, the J end by 8 bases, with 23 bases between. The germline gives CDR1 SNHLY, CDR2 FYNNEI. This CDR3 has 15 residues. The CDR3 nucleotides are TGTGCCAGCACCCTCTTATCTGGGCCGTCCAGGGGCTACACCTTC. Translated, it gives CASTLLSGPSRGYTF. The full variable domain, rest sourced from reference TRBV2 and TRBJ1-2, is EPEVTQTPSHQVTQMGQEVILRCVPISNHLYFYWYRQILGQKVEFLVSFYNNEISEKSEIFDDQFSVERPDGSNFTLKIRSTKLEDSAMYFCASTLLSGPSRGYTFGSGTRLTVV.

Turning to this clone: One end of the junction is discordant with germline, which a read error may explain. The gene calls are TRBV28 and TRBJ1-2; weak D call: TRBD1 (6 bases). Germline CDR1 and CDR2: MDHEN and SYDVKM. The CDR3 runs 12 residues. The CDR3 region is CASSLYPRGYSF. The CDR3 DNA follows: TGTGCCAGCAGTTTGTATCCGAGGGGGTATTCCTTC.

In DNA form, the CDR3 reads TGTGCCAGTAGACCAACAGGGCAGGGCAATCAGCCCCAGCATTTT. It translates to CASRPTGQGNQPQHF. V usage is TRBV19 and J usage is TRBJ1-5; a weak D match, TRBD1 (6 bases). Deletions cut 6 bases from V and 2 bases from J, with 14 bases between. CDR1 and CDR2 (germline): LNHDA, SQIVND (reference sequence). This CDR3 region has 15 residues.

The chain joins TRBV28 to TRBJ1-2; 7 bases are a match to TRBD1. Unmatched junction bases numbered 6, after V lost 5 bases and J lost 0 bases. CDR1 and CDR2 (germline): MDHEN, SYDVKM. CDR3 length equals 15 residues. The CDR3 region has the DNA TGTGCCAGCAGTACGACAGGGACCACTAACTATGGCTACACCTTC. Encoded protein: CASSTTGTTNYGYTF.

The chain combines TRBV18 with TRBJ1-3; 7 positions match TRBD1. CDR1 is KGHSH, CDR2 LQKENI, per germline. The CDR3 has 14 amino acids. V lost 4 bases and J lost 4; bases outside the gene matches: 4. CDR3 in DNA: TGTGCCAGCTCACAGGGGGCTGCGGGAAACACCATATATTTT. It encodes CASSQGAAGNTIYF. Complete variable domain (other parts from reference TRBV18 and TRBJ1-3): NAGVMQNPRHLVRRRGQEARLRCSPMKGHSHVYWYRQLPEEGLKFMVYLQKENIIDESGMPKERFSAEFPKEGPSILRIQQVVRGDSAAYFCASSQGAAGNTIYFGEGSWLTVV.

The chain uses TRBV2 and TRBJ1-5; no clear D gene. The CDR3 consists of 14 residues. V lost 6 bases, J lost 5 bases, and 14 bases lay in between. The germline V gene has CDR1 SNHLY and CDR2 FYNNEI. The CDR3 here is CASSSDIRYQPQHF. CDR3 DNA sequence: TGTGCCAGCAGCTCTGACATTCGTTATCAGCCCCAGCATTTT. Full variable domain (remainder filled in from reference TRBV2 and TRBJ1-5): EPEVTQTPSHQVTQMGQEVILRCVPISNHLYFYWYRQILGQKVEFLVSFYNNEISEKSEIFDDQFSVERPDGSNFTLKIRSTKLEDSAMYFCASSSDIRYQPQHFGDGTRLSIL.

V is TRBV5-6 and J is TRBJ2-7; D may be TRBD1 (6 bases). Trimming stripped 0 bases from V and 2 bases from J, with 9 bases between. This CDR3 contains 14 residues. Germline CDR1 reads SGHDT; CDR2 reads YYEEEE. CDR3 loop: CASSLGQDPYEQYF. For the CDR3, the DNA is TGTGCCAGCAGCTTGGGACAGGACCCCTACGAGCAGTACTTC.

This chain links TRBV5-1 with TRBJ2-7, with D perhaps matching TRBD1 or TRBD2 (5 bases each). The germline V and J ends were trimmed by 2 bases and 7 bases, with 19 bases remaining between them. The CDR3 runs 15 residues. Germline values: CDR1 SGHRS, CDR2 YFSETQ. DNA for the CDR3: TGCGCCAGCAGCTTTGGGGACCCCACTTCGGGGGAGCAGTACTTC. Translation: CASSFGDPTSGEQYF.

This chain links TRBV5-1 with TRBJ1-2, with D perhaps TRBD1 (6 bases). V lost 2 bases to trimming and J lost 7 bases, with 9 bases between them. The length of the CDR3 is 12 residues. Germline V gene lookup returns CDR1 SGHRS and CDR2 YFSETQ. The CDR3, as DNA: TGCGCCAGCAGCTTTGAAGGGGGTGGCTACACCTTC. This gives the protein CASSFEGGGYTF.

The rearrangement links TRBV18 to TRBJ1-6; D gene ambiguous. Trimming stripped 0 bases from V and 10 bases from J, with 10 bases between. The CDR3 extends over 14 amino acids. Germline V gene data show CDR1 as KGHSH and CDR2 as LQKENI. The CDR3 region is CASSPPPGNSPLHF. CDR3 nucleotides: TGTGCCAGCTCACCACCGCCGGGGAACTCACCCCTCCACTTT.

This sequence joins TRBV5-1 and TRBJ2-3, with TRBD2 matching 7 bases. The CDR3 is 17 residues long. From germline, CDR1 is SGHRS and CDR2 YFSETQ. The V gene end was trimmed by 4 bases and the J gene end by 0 bases; junction bases not matched to a gene: 11. The CDR3 region has the DNA TGCGCCAGCAGCCCTGTCTGGGACTACCGGAGCACAGATACGCAGTATTTT. Translating it yields CASSPVWDYRSTDTQYF. The full variable domain, completed using reference TRBV5-1 and TRBJ2-3, is KAGVTQTPRYLIKTRGQQVTLSCSPISGHRSVSWYQQTPGQGLQFLFEYFSETQRNKGNFPGRFSGRQFSNSRSEMNVSTLELGDSALYLCASSPVWDYRSTDTQYFGPGTRLTVL.

The chain combines TRBV18 with TRBJ1-1; 7 bases agree with TRBD1. The V gene's germline CDR1 is KGHSH and CDR2 LQKENI. The CDR3 runs 13 residues. Losses at the gene ends were 6 bases for V and 8 bases for J; bases not matched to a gene: 9. The CDR3 DNA reads TGTGCCAGCTCCCACGGGACAGACAGAGAAGCTTTCTTT. This codes for CASSHGTDREAFF.

The chain recombines TRBV6-5 with TRBJ2-7; 10 bases match TRBD2. The length of the CDR3 is 15 residues. Germline V lookup: CDR1 MNHEY, CDR2 SVGAGI. Unmatched junction bases numbered 7, after V lost 6 bases and J lost 2 bases. CDR3 nucleotide sequence: TGTGCCAGCAGACCCGGACTAGCGGATACCTACGAGCAGTACTTC. It specifies CASRPGLADTYEQYF.

The genes are TRBV9 and TRBJ2-7, with 12 bases aligning to TRBD1. The length of the CDR3 is 14 residues. Germline V lookup: CDR1 SGDLS, CDR2 YYNGEE. Losses at the gene ends were 2 bases for V and 6 bases for J; bases not matched to a gene: 3. The CDR3 DNA sequence: TGTGCCAGCAGCGTTGGGACAGGGGGCGGCGAGCAGTACTTC. This translates into CASSVGTGGGEQYF.

This chain connects TRBV28 to TRBJ1-4, with TRBD1 matching over 10 bases. Germline loops: CDR1 MDHEN, CDR2 SYDVKM. J lost 8 bases, V lost 10 bases, and 16 bases had no gene match. CDR3 length: 16 residues. Written as DNA, the CDR3 is TGTGCCACTGTATGGGACAGGGGACTTAGGGGCGAAAAACTGTTTTTT. It encodes CATVWDRGLRGEKLFF.

The chain uses TRBV2 and TRBJ1-6; TRBD1 might be the D (5 bases). V lost 1 base, J lost 9 bases, and 13 bases lay in between. The CDR3 runs to 15 residues. Per germline, CDR1 SNHLY and CDR2 FYNNEI. DNA of the CDR3: TGTGCCAGCAGTGAAGAGGCAGGGCGGGCTTCACCCCTCCACTTT. It codes for CASSEEAGRASPLHF.

The chain combines TRBV5-1 with TRBJ2-3; D is unclear. In germline, CDR1 is SGHRS, CDR2 YFSETQ. CDR3 size: 14 residues. V dropped 4 bases and J dropped 3 bases, with 12 bases sitting between them. The DNA for the CDR3 is TGCGCCAGCAGCAGGACGGCTGGAACAGATACGCAGTATTTT. The encoded protein is CASSRTAGTDTQYF.